This T cell receptor (beta chain) was captured in a study of CD8 T cells in ankylosing spondylitis. This clonotype was seen only a few times. TCRdb itself ran the 5' RACE reads through MiXCR, one entry per CDR3 protein. The sample contains approximately 25,000 distinct CDR3 sequences, roughly a sixth of which appear only once. The specimen was blood. The sequence came from a male donor with ankylosing spondylitis or in good health (not recorded which).

The CDR3 loop reads CASSSHIPPTEAFF. The CDR3, as DNA: TGTGCCAGCAGCTCCCATATCCCGCCCACTGAAGCTTTCTTT. The chain uses TRBV7-9 and TRBJ1-1, with D hard to call. This CDR3 is built from 14 residues. CDR1 is SEHNR, CDR2 FQNEAQ, per germline (reference sequence). Trimming removed 4 bases at V and 4 bases at J, with 13 bases between.